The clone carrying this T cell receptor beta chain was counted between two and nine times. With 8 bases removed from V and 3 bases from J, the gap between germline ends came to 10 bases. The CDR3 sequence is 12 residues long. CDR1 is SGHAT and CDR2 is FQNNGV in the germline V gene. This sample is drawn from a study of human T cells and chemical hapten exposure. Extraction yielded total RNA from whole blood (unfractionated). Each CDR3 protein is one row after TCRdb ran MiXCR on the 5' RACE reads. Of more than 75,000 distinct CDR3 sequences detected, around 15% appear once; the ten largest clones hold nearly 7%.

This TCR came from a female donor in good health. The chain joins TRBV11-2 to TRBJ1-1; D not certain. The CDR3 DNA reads TGTGCCAGCGGACGTGATTACACTGAAGCTTTCTTT. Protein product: CASGRDYTEAFF.